Below, 23 T cell receptor beta chains from the same sample are listed, as sequenced in a study of human T cells and chemical hapten exposure. Noted time point: patch test 2, 6 weeks after DPC sensitization. The treatment was: therapeutic diphenylcyclopropenone sensitization with weekly scalp DPC. A single record per CDR3 protein comes from TCRdb applying MiXCR to the RACE reads. This sample yields about 400,000 distinct CDR3 sequences, of which just under 6.5% are seen a single time; over 5.5% belongs to the top ten. The source material was whole blood, sampled in connection with sensitization to the hapten diphenylcyclopropenone (DPC). The receptors were gathered from a woman aged 18-35 years with alopecia areata. Some clones in this sample may be carry-over from other donors' samples.

This chain links TRBV20-1 with TRBJ2-7, with 8 positions matching TRBD2. V gave up 0 bases and J gave up 2 bases; unmatched junction bases: 6. CDR3 length: 15 residues. The V gene's germline CDR1 is DFQATT and CDR2 SNEGSKA (reference sequence). This CDR3 reads CSARDNRGGAYEQYF. The CDR3 DNA sequence: TGCAGTGCTAGAGATAATCGGGGGGGCGCCTACGAGCAGTACTTC.

The V and J genes are TRBV12-3 or TRBV12-4 and TRBJ1-3; D is possibly TRBD1 (5 bases). Trimming took 3 bases from V and 16 from J, leaving 28 bases between them. The CDR3 consists of 16 residues. The CDR3 DNA is TGTGCCAGCAGTTTGGCCAGCGGCGTTTACCGACCACCAGGGTATTTT. Amino acids: CASSLASGVYRPPGYF.

In this sample, this clonotype turned up many times. The chain links TRBV28 to TRBJ1-1; D is unresolved. V was cut by 2 bases and J by 5 bases, with 9 bases left in between. CDR3 size: 13 residues. Per germline, CDR1 MDHEN and CDR2 SYDVKM. The CDR3: CASSLIRRTEAFF. In nucleotides, the CDR3 is TGTGCCAGCAGTTTAATTAGACGGACTGAAGCTTTCTTT.

This clonotype was counted at least ten times. J is TRBJ1-5 and V is TRBV6-2 or TRBV6-3, with D maybe TRBD1 (6 bases). The CDR3 is 13 amino acids. Trimming removed 6 bases from V and 3 bases from J, with 9 bases in between. CDR1 and CDR2 (germline): MNHEY, SVGEGT. CDR3 nucleotide sequence: TGTGCCAGCAGCGGACAGTCCAATCAGCCCCAGCATTTT. Protein product: CASSGQSNQPQHF.

This clonotype showed up just a few times. The rearrangement joins TRBV6-2 or TRBV6-3 to TRBJ1-4, with D hard to call. The CDR3 is 13 residues long. Per the germline V gene, CDR1 is MNHEY and CDR2 is SVGEGT. The V end lost 6 bases, the J end lost 3 bases, and 8 bases lay between the germline ends. The CDR3 sequence is CASRAGANEKLFF. DNA for the CDR3: TGTGCCAGCAGAGCGGGAGCTAATGAAAAACTGTTTTTT.

This rearrangement joins TRBV9 to TRBJ2-3; 9 nucleotides agree with TRBD1. The CDR3 runs 15 residues. From germline, CDR1 is SGDLS and CDR2 YYNGEE. V shed 3 bases, J shed 2 bases, and the junction held 4 bases outside the gene matches. The CDR3 DNA reads TGTGCCAGCAGCGCAGGGACAGGGTCCACAGATACGCAGTATTTT. It is translated as CASSAGTGSTDTQYF. Complete variable domain (other parts from reference TRBV9 and TRBJ2-3): DSGVTQTPKHLITATGQRVTLRCSPRSGDLSVYWYQQSLDQGLQFLIQYYNGEERAKGNILERFSAQQFPDLHSELNLSSLELGDSALYFCASSAGTGSTDTQYFGPGTRLTVL.

The V call is TRBV28, the J call TRBJ1-4; 8 bases align to TRBD1. Germline V CDR1 and CDR2: MDHEN, SYDVKM. The CDR3 length is 16 residues. V was pared by 5 bases and J by 4 bases, with 9 bases of the junction left unmatched. CDR3 nucleotide sequence: TGTGCCAGCAGTCCCATGGACAGGGACTTTAATGAAAAACTGTTTTTT. Residues: CASSPMDRDFNEKLFF.

This clonotype was counted a few times. The rearrangement joins TRBV4-3 to TRBJ2-3, with D uncertain. Germline assignment: CDR1 LGHNA and CDR2 YSLEER. The CDR3 sequence is 18 residues long. V dropped 0 bases and J dropped 2 bases, with 18 bases sitting between them. The CDR3, as DNA: TGCGCCAGCAGCCAAGATAAGACTTTCGGATCTTTCACAGATACGCAGTATTTT. Its translation: CASSQDKTFGSFTDTQYF.

In its sample, this clonotype was seen many times. The rearrangement uses TRBV6-6 and TRBJ1-6, with unresolved D. The CDR3 loop spans 14 amino acids. Germline V lookup: CDR1 MNHNY, CDR2 SVGAGI (reference sequence). Trimming pared 0 bases from V and 7 bases from J, leaving 7 bases between. CDR3 region: CASSYSGENSPLHF. The CDR3 DNA is TGTGCCAGCAGTTACTCGGGTGAAAATTCACCCCTCCACTTT.

This clonotype showed up many times. The chain carries TRBV20-1 and TRBJ2-3; a possible D gene is TRBD1 (6 bases). Germline CDR1 reads DFQATT; CDR2 reads SNEGSKA (reference sequence). The CDR3 loop spans 16 amino acids. Deletions cut 0 bases from V and 5 bases from J, with 18 bases between. CDR3 loop: CSARDFTDSREDTQYF. The CDR3 DNA sequence: TGCAGTGCTAGAGATTTCACGGACAGCCGAGAAGATACGCAGTATTTT.

This clonotype was detected ten times or more. The gene calls are TRBV6-2 or TRBV6-3 and TRBJ1-1; a possible D gene is TRBD1 (5 bases). The CDR3 length is 14 residues. Germline V gene data show CDR1 as MNHEY and CDR2 as SVGEGT. Trimming took off 3 bases at V and 3 bases at J, with 11 bases between the two ends. The CDR3 loop reads CASSYEGPDTEAFF. The CDR3, as DNA: TGTGCCAGCAGTTATGAGGGACCGGACACTGAAGCTTTCTTT.

This clonotype has only a few counts. The chain has TRBV7-2 and TRBJ2-3; no definite D call. The germline V and J ends were trimmed by 3 bases and 0 bases, with 13 bases remaining between them. The CDR3 is 16 amino acids. Germline CDR1 is SGHTA and CDR2 is FQGNSA. CDR3 sequence: CASSFGGYSSTDTQYF. The CDR3 coding sequence is TGTGCCAGCAGCTTTGGCGGATATTCTAGCACAGATACGCAGTATTTT.

This clonotype was picked up many times. The genes are TRBV28 and TRBJ2-3; 7 nucleotides match TRBD1. Unmatched junction bases numbered 8, after V lost 4 bases and J lost 4 bases. Germline V gene lookup returns CDR1 MDHEN and CDR2 SYDVKM. The length of the CDR3 is 15 residues. Here the CDR3 reads CASSSQTGSSDTQYF. As DNA, the CDR3 is TGTGCCAGCAGTTCGCAGACAGGGAGCTCAGATACGCAGTATTTT.

DNA of the CDR3: TGCAGTGCCGCGGGACAATCCTACGAGCAGTACTTC. Amino acid sequence: CSAAGQSYEQYF. V usage is TRBV20-1 and J usage is TRBJ2-7; D tentatively reads TRBD1 or TRBD2 (6 bases each). V was cut by 6 bases and J by 1 base, with 10 bases left in between. This CDR3 is built from 12 residues. Per the germline V gene, CDR1 is DFQATT and CDR2 is SNEGSKA (reference sequence).

This clonotype was detected only a few times. The V gene is TRBV7-2, the J gene TRBJ2-3; D not certain. The CDR3 loop spans 15 amino acids. CDR1 and CDR2 (germline): SGHTA, FQGNSA. Trimming removed 5 bases at V and 5 bases at J, with 17 bases between. The CDR3 spells CASSHGGPRRDTQYF. The CDR3 DNA reads as TGTGCCAGCAGCCACGGTGGCCCCCGGCGAGATACGCAGTATTTT.

The chain carries TRBV6-5 and TRBJ2-1; TRBD1 agrees at 8 bases. The CDR3 is 14 residues long. Germline trimming cut 9 bases from V and 1 base from J; bases unmatched to any gene: 5. The V gene's germline CDR1 is MNHEY and CDR2 SVGAGI. CDR3 residues: CASQTGGSYNEQFF. CDR3 DNA: TGTGCCAGTCAAACAGGGGGATCCTACAATGAGCAGTTCTTC.

This clonotype was found a few times. The chain links TRBV4-3 to TRBJ1-2; 7 bases match TRBD1. The CDR3 consists of 16 residues. V lost 4 bases and J lost 4; bases outside the gene matches: 12. Germline V gene data show CDR1 as LGHNA and CDR2 as YSLEER. CDR3 protein: CASSPMGGGILYGYTF. CDR3 nucleotides: TGCGCCAGCAGCCCGATGGGAGGGGGCATACTCTATGGCTACACCTTC.

This clonotype was observed at least ten times. The genes are TRBV5-6 and TRBJ1-5; 8 bases fit TRBD1. Germline loops: CDR1 SGHDT, CDR2 YYEEEE. The CDR3 extends over 18 amino acids. J gave up 1 base and V 1 base, and 10 bases lay outside the gene matches. CDR3 nucleotide sequence: TGTGCCAGCAGCTTGTTGGGGCAACAGGGGGGAAGCAATCAGCCCCAGCATTTT. Its translation: CASSLLGQQGGSNQPQHF. Using reference TRBV5-6 and TRBJ1-5 for the parts outside the CDR3, the full variable domain is DAGVTQSPTHLIKTRGQQVTLRCSPKSGHDTVSWYQQALGQGPQFIFQYYEEEERQRGNFPDRFSGHQFPNYSSELNVNALLLGDSALYLCASSLLGQQGGSNQPQHFGDGTRLSIL.

The chain combines TRBV25-1 with TRBJ2-7; D is uncertain. The CDR3 totals 13 residues. Germline CDR1 is MGHDK and CDR2 is SYGVNS. V lost 3 bases to trimming and J lost 1 base, with 7 bases between them. CDR3 residues: CASSEWSSYEQYF. For the CDR3, the DNA is TGTGCCAGCAGTGAGTGGAGTTCCTACGAGCAGTACTTC.

This clonotype was seen many times. The rearrangement links TRBV9 to TRBJ1-1; D unclear. This CDR3 comprises 11 residues. V was cut by 3 bases and J by 4 bases, with 4 bases left in between. The germline V gene has CDR1 SGDLS and CDR2 YYNGEE. The CDR3 sequence: CASSDTTEAFF. CDR3 sequence (DNA): TGTGCCAGCAGCGATACCACTGAAGCTTTCTTT.

To note about this clonotype: This clone may be a read error of a much larger clone one base away. The chain has TRBV7-2 and TRBJ1-2; TRBD1 matches at 8 bases. In germline, CDR1 is SGHTA, CDR2 FQGNSA. This CDR3 comprises 14 residues. CDR3 DNA: TGTGCCAGCAGCTTACCGGACAGGGACTATGACTACACCTTC. This translates into CASSLPDRDYDYTF. Full variable domain (remainder filled in from reference TRBV7-2 and TRBJ1-2): GAGVSQSPSNKVTEKGKDVELRCDPISGHTALYWYRQSLGQGLEFLIYFQGNSAPDKSGLPSDRFSAERTGGSVSTLTIQRTQQEDSAVYLCASSLPDRDYDYTFGSGTRLTVV.

This clonotype has a count of ten or more. The V call is TRBV6-2 or TRBV6-3, the J call TRBJ1-1; D ambiguous. This CDR3 contains 16 residues. Between the trimmed V and J ends, which lost 5 bases and 1 base, there was a span of 17 bases. Germline V lookup: CDR1 MNHEY, CDR2 SVGEGT. The CDR3 nucleotides are TGTGCCAGCAGTATCAACATCGGACGGGAGAACACTGAAGCTTTCTTT. It codes for CASSINIGRENTEAFF.

This clonotype has a handful of counts. The rearrangement joins TRBV5-1 to TRBJ1-1; unclear D gene. The CDR3 is made up of 13 amino acids. Germline CDR1 SGHRS, CDR2 YFSETQ. The germline V and J ends were trimmed by 5 bases and 1 base, with 9 bases remaining between them. The CDR3 nucleotides are TGCGCCAGCAGGAGCCAGCCGAACACTGAAGCTTTCTTT. Translation gives CASRSQPNTEAFF.